The next 29 T cell receptor beta chains were all read from a single sample in a study of blood T cell repertoires in COVID-19. Method: immunoSEQ multiplex PCR; TCRdb's copy keeps in-frame clones and lacks some. The sample lists about 110,000 clones, over 75% occurring once. Sequencing input: peripheral blood. These receptors were taken from a man aged 45-60 years with acute or convalescent COVID-19.

This clone was detected a few times. The gene calls are TRBV6-5 and TRBJ1-5; maybe TRBD1 (5 bases). This CDR3 comprises 14 residues. CDR1 is MNHEY and CDR2 is SVGAGI in the germline V gene. V dropped 4 bases and J dropped 3 bases, with 10 bases sitting between them. CDR3 coding DNA: TGTGCCAGCAGTTTTGACAGCTTCAATCAGCCCCAGCATTTT. Its translation is CASSFDSFNQPQHF.

The chain employs TRBV7-8 and TRBJ2-7; possibly TRBD1 for D (6 bases). Germline CDR1 SGHVS, CDR2 FQNEAQ. Trimming pared 6 bases from V and 2 bases from J, leaving 14 bases between. CDR3 length equals 14 residues. In DNA form, the CDR3 reads TGTGCCAGCAGGCACCGGGACATCGCCTACGAGCAGTACTTC. Translated, it gives CASRHRDIAYEQYF.

The chain couples TRBV5-1 to TRBJ2-3; perhaps TRBD1 as D (6 bases). V was pared by 8 bases and J by 2 bases, with 15 bases between. The CDR3 consists of 14 residues. Germline V lookup: CDR1 SGHRS, CDR2 YFSETQ. Here the CDR3 reads CASKTRGVTDTQYF. The CDR3 nucleotides read TGCGCCAGTAAAACCAGGGGAGTCACAGATACGCAGTATTTT.

The chain employs TRBV7-6 and TRBJ1-5; D is perhaps TRBD1 (5 bases). Germline CDR1 and CDR2: SGHVS and FNYEAQ. Trimming removed 0 bases at V and 1 base at J, with 10 bases between. The CDR3 has 16 amino acids. Written as DNA, the CDR3 is TGTGCCAGCAGCTTAGCCCCAGGGAAGAGCAATCAGCCCCAGCATTTT. It translates to CASSLAPGKSNQPQHF.

The chain links TRBV3-1 (or the pseudogene TRBV3-2) to TRBJ2-1; 9 bases agree with TRBD2. The germline gives CDR1 LGHDT, CDR2 YNNKEL (reference sequence). Trimming removed 1 base from V and 8 bases from J; junction bases left unmatched: 12. This CDR3 has 17 amino acids. The CDR3 reads CASSQGISGSGGDEQFF. CDR3 DNA sequence: TGTGCCAGCAGCCAAGGGATTAGCGGGAGCGGGGGCGATGAGCAGTTCTTC.

The chain is built from TRBV18 and TRBJ1-6; D is unresolved. The CDR3 has 19 amino acids. The ends were cut back, 5 bases at V and 0 bases at J, with 20 bases in the middle. Germline values: CDR1 KGHSH, CDR2 LQKENI. Written as DNA, the CDR3 is TGTGCCAGCTCAAACTCCCTCGCAGGATTAAGCTCCTATAATTCACCCCTCCACTTT. It specifies CASSNSLAGLSSYNSPLHF. Full variable domain (outside the CDR3, taken from reference TRBV18 and TRBJ1-6): NAGVMQNPRHLVRRRGQEARLRCSPMKGHSHVYWYRQLPEEGLKFMVYLQKENIIDESGMPKERFSAEFPKEGPSILRIQQVVRGDSAAYFCASSNSLAGLSSYNSPLHFGNGTRLTVT.

The gene calls are TRBV21-1 and TRBJ2-1; the table names TRBD2, a call not compared with the DNA. TRBV21-1 is described as a pseudogene. The CDR3 covers 17 residues. DNA for the CDR3: TGTGCCAGCAGCAAAGAAGGGCCGCCAGGGAGGGGCAATGAGCAGTTCTTC. Its protein is CASSKEGPPGRGNEQFF.

This chain connects TRBV19 to TRBJ1-5, with a possible D match to TRBD1 (5 bases). Germline V CDR1 and CDR2: LNHDA, SQIVND (reference sequence). The germline V and J ends were trimmed by 7 bases and 4 bases, with 14 bases remaining between them. The CDR3 covers 14 residues. The CDR3 reads CASKPGGWNQPQHF. DNA of the CDR3: TGTGCCAGTAAACCGGGGGGTTGGAATCAGCCCCAGCATTTT.

The V gene is TRBV24-1, the J gene TRBJ2-7; D uncertain. CDR1 KGHDR and CDR2 SFDVKD come from the germline V gene. V was shortened by 4 bases and J by 4 bases, with 4 bases between the two germline ends. The CDR3 loop spans 11 amino acids. The chain's CDR3 is CATSERYEQYF. In DNA form, the CDR3 reads TGTGCCACCAGTGAGAGATACGAGCAGTACTTC.

This chain links TRBV5-4 with TRBJ1-1; 7 nucleotides line up with TRBD1. The CDR3 covers 14 residues. Losses at the gene ends were 4 bases for V and 3 bases for J; bases not matched to a gene: 6. Germline loops: CDR1 SGHNT, CDR2 YYREEE (reference sequence). The CDR3 DNA reads as TGTGCCAGCAGCAAACCTGACAGGGACACTGAAGCTTTCTTT. This translates into CASSKPDRDTEAFF.

This clone was recorded once. The chain has TRBV7-9 and TRBJ2-7; 9 positions match TRBD2. The V and J ends lost 2 bases and 3 bases, in that order; junction bases with no gene match: 8. Germline CDR1 is SEHNR and CDR2 is FQNEAQ (reference sequence). This CDR3 has 16 residues. The CDR3, as DNA: TGTGCCAGCAGCTTACGGGTGACTAGCGGCCTCTACGAGCAGTACTTC. Protein product: CASSLRVTSGLYEQYF.

The chain has TRBV10-3 and TRBJ1-4; D might be TRBD1 (5 bases). V was cut by 0 bases and J by 4 bases, with 12 bases left in between. Germline V CDR1 and CDR2: ENHRY, SYGVKD. This CDR3 comprises 16 residues. CDR3 residues: CAISESKAGRNEKLFF. CDR3 DNA sequence: TGTGCCATCAGTGAGTCGAAAGCAGGGCGTAATGAAAAACTGTTTTTT.

CDR3 sequence: CASSPSRGIHYGYTF. In DNA, the CDR3 is TGTGCCAGCAGCCCCTCCAGGGGAATACACTATGGCTACACCTTC. J is TRBJ1-2 and V is TRBV5-5; TRBD1 might be the D (6 bases). Trimming stripped 4 bases from V and 3 bases from J, with 16 bases between. CDR1 and CDR2 from the germline V gene are SGHKS and YYEKEE (reference sequence). CDR3 size: 15 residues.

The rearrangement links TRBV5-5 to TRBJ2-7; 9 bases align to TRBD1. The CDR3 has 13 amino acids. Germline values: CDR1 SGHKS, CDR2 YYEKEE (reference sequence). Unmatched junction bases numbered 5, after V lost 6 bases and J lost 4 bases. The CDR3 region has the DNA TGTGCCAGCAAGGGACAGGGTATGTACGAGCAGTACTTC. Its translation is CASKGQGMYEQYF.

V gene TRBV5-4 combines with J gene TRBJ2-3; D perhaps matches TRBD1 (5 bases). The germline V gene has CDR1 SGHNT and CDR2 YYREEE (reference sequence). This CDR3 has 14 residues. V lost 0 bases, J lost 3 bases, and 8 bases lay in between. The CDR3 nucleotides read TGTGCCAGCAGCTTGGATAGGGGAACAGATACGCAGTATTTT. Encoded protein: CASSLDRGTDTQYF.

CDR3 sequence reads: CASSRTSGGLFF. DNA of the CDR3: TGTGCCAGCAGCCGGACTAGCGGGGGGTTGTTCTTC. This chain uses TRBV7-3 with TRBJ2-1; 14 nucleotides agree with TRBD2. The J segment lost 15 bases and the V segment lost 5 bases, leaving 3 bases of the junction unmatched. Looked up from germline, CDR1 is SGHTA and CDR2 is FQGTGA. The CDR3 contains 12 residues.

V is TRBV7-2 and J is TRBJ1-1, with unresolved D. The germline CDR1 and CDR2 sequences are SGHTA and FQGNSA. This CDR3 has 15 residues. V was clipped by 3 bases and J by 0 bases, with 11 bases between them. CDR3 sequence reads: CASSFSGFLNTEAFF. DNA of the CDR3: TGTGCCAGCAGCTTCAGCGGGTTTCTGAACACTGAAGCTTTCTTT.

This clone occurred a few times. V gene TRBV7-9 combines with J gene TRBJ1-2, with 8 positions matching TRBD1. The V and J ends lost 5 bases and 11 bases, in that order; junction bases with no gene match: 16. This CDR3 has 15 residues. CDR1 is SEHNR and CDR2 is FQNEAQ in the germline V gene (reference sequence). The CDR3 bases are TGTGCCAGCAGCCCAGGGGGGACAGGTACTATGGGATACACCTTC. Protein product: CASSPGGTGTMGYTF.

The CDR3 here is CASSRSGGNSYEQYF. In DNA, the CDR3 is TGCGCCAGCAGCCGCAGTGGTGGCAACTCCTACGAGCAGTACTTC. The chain combines TRBV5-1 with TRBJ2-7; D call uncertain. Trimming shortened V by 4 bases and J by 0 bases, and 14 bases separated the two germline ends. CDR1 and CDR2 (germline): SGHRS, YFSETQ. The CDR3 runs 15 residues.

This chain links TRBV7-8 with TRBJ2-1; 7 nucleotides match TRBD2. Germline V lookup: CDR1 SGHVS, CDR2 FQNEAQ. The J segment lost 1 base and the V segment lost 0 bases, leaving 3 bases of the junction unmatched. The CDR3 is made up of 16 amino acids. The CDR3 coding sequence is TGTGCCAGCAGCTTAGCTCTAGCGGTTTCCTACAATGAGCAGTTCTTC. This gives the protein CASSLALAVSYNEQFF.

The chain joins TRBV4-1 to TRBJ2-7; a possible D gene is TRBD2 (5 bases). Germline CDR1 reads MGHRA; CDR2 reads YSYEKL. This CDR3 spans 13 amino acids. With 1 base removed from V and 6 bases from J, the gap between germline ends came to 10 bases. CDR3 protein: CASSQGWGVEQYF. The CDR3 bases are TGCGCCAGCAGCCAAGGCTGGGGAGTCGAGCAGTACTTC.

The rearrangement links TRBV30 to TRBJ1-2; TRBD1 might be the D (5 bases). Germline CDR1 is GTSNPN and CDR2 is SVGIG (reference sequence). V dropped 3 bases and J dropped 5 bases, with 10 bases sitting between them. The CDR3 spans 12 residues. The CDR3 DNA sequence: TGTGCCTGGAGAGGGACTTCATATGGCTACACCTTC. Translated, it gives CAWRGTSYGYTF.

This chain uses TRBV5-6 with TRBJ2-7; TRBD1 matches at 7 bases. Germline trimming cut 6 bases from V and 0 bases from J; bases unmatched to any gene: 6. Germline loops: CDR1 SGHDT, CDR2 YYEEEE. This CDR3 is 14 amino acids long. The CDR3 loop reads CASTRDSFSYEQYF. The CDR3 DNA follows: TGTGCCAGCACCCGGGACAGCTTCTCCTACGAGCAGTACTTC.

CDR3 in amino acids: CASSVDGGEPYGYTF. The CDR3 DNA is TGTGCCAGCAGCGTAGATGGAGGGGAACCTTATGGCTACACCTTC. The rearrangement joins TRBV9 to TRBJ1-2; D possibly corresponds to TRBD1 (5 bases). The V end lost 0 bases, the J end lost 5 bases, and 14 bases lay between the germline ends. Germline V gives CDR1 SGDLS, CDR2 YYNGEE. The CDR3 contains 15 residues.

This clone was observed a few times. This chain uses TRBV7-2 with TRBJ2-1; 14 bases map to TRBD2. This CDR3 spans 14 amino acids. Germline-derived CDR1 and CDR2 are SGHTA and FQGNSA. With 7 bases clipped from V and 15 bases from J, the junction kept 11 bases outside the gene matches. DNA of the CDR3: TGTGCCAGCAACCAGGGACTAGCGGGGGCCCAGGGGTTCTTC. Translating it yields CASNQGLAGAQGFF.

The rearrangement joins TRBV7-2 to TRBJ2-1, with 7 positions matching TRBD2. CDR3 length: 11 amino acids. Germline V gives CDR1 SGHTA, CDR2 FQGNSA. V lost 6 bases and J lost 10; bases outside the gene matches: 3. DNA for the CDR3: TGTGCCAGCAGACTAGCGTACGAGCAGTTCTTC. Translated: CASRLAYEQFF.

The chain is built from TRBV3-1 (or the pseudogene TRBV3-2) and TRBJ2-3; tentatively, D is TRBD2 (6 bases). The germline V and J ends were trimmed by 2 bases and 6 bases, with 18 bases remaining between them. This CDR3 spans 16 amino acids. Germline loops: CDR1 LGHDT, CDR2 YNNKEL (reference sequence). The CDR3 DNA follows: TGTGCCAGCAGCCAACGGCCTGGTGGGAGGAGCGATACGCAGTATTTT. Translation gives CASSQRPGGRSDTQYF.

This sequence joins TRBV6-6 and TRBJ1-1, with TRBD1 matching over 8 bases. The CDR3 is made up of 16 amino acids. The germline CDR1 and CDR2 sequences are MNHNY and SVGAGI (reference sequence). The ends lost 4 bases at V and 1 base at J; junction bases unmatched: 8. The CDR3 coding sequence is TGTGCCAGCAGTTCCTCCCCAGGGACAGGGAACACTGAAGCTTTCTTT. It is translated as CASSSSPGTGNTEAFF.

This clone was detected only a few times. The rearrangement uses TRBV19 and TRBJ1-1, with D perhaps matching TRBD1 (5 bases). CDR1 is LNHDA and CDR2 is SQIVND in the germline V gene (reference sequence). Trimming pared 5 bases from V and 5 bases from J, leaving 12 bases between. The CDR3 spans 13 residues. This CDR3 reads CASSQGVSTEAFF. In DNA, the CDR3 is TGTGCCAGTAGTCAAGGGGTGAGTACTGAAGCTTTCTTT.